This T cell receptor beta chain was documented in a study of CD8+ T cells in alopecia areata. General study results and limits: Within the top 100, expanded CD8+ clones significantly decreased with tofacitinib, as did scalp clonality. Researchers say the link of baseline CD8+ expansion to response remains uncertain, with one nonresponder. In scalp and blood during tofacitinib, many expanded lesional clones persisted.

This clone has more than one count but fewer than ten. Its antigen is not known. Extraction of RNA preceded its reverse transcription into cDNA, which served as the sequencing template. TCRdb's table, derived via immunoSEQ multiplex PCR, lists solely in-frame clones and lacks some. The sample holds approximately 300,000 clones, 58% seen once. Documented treatment: oral pan-JAK inhibitor, 5-10 mg twice daily. Specimens obtained from alopecia areata patients comprised lesional scalp punch biopsies and peripheral blood. The CDR3 is 13 amino acids. V dropped 3 bases and J dropped 6 bases, with 6 bases sitting between them. The germline V gene has CDR1 LGHNT and CDR2 FRNRAP.

The source is a human donor with alopecia areata. This specimen consisted of CD4+ T cells sorted from blood, obtained at week 24, from a patient treated with tofacitinib. V gene TRBV12-5 combines with J gene TRBJ1-6, with D unclear. The CDR3 DNA sequence: TGTGCTAGTGGTTTAATGGCTAATTCACCCCTCCACTTT. It translates to CASGLMANSPLHF.